The present TCR beta chain was sequenced within a study of T-cell reconstitution after alpha-beta-depleted transplantation in children. The study, taken as a whole, reports: The study reportedly traced alpha-beta T cells about two months after transplant to several hundred expanded graft clones.

V dropped 1 base and J dropped 0; count of bases not matched to a gene: 11. The CDR3 contains 19 residues. Germline-derived CDR1 and CDR2 are SGHAT and FQNNGV. This clonotype has just a few counts. The antigen is not known. TCRbeta library preparation incorporated unique molecular identifiers. TCRdb re-called the PCR reads through MiXCR, storing one row per CDR3 protein. Of hundreds of thousands of distinct CDR3 sequences listed, 15% to 20% are singletons. The sequences come from PBMCs, mostly from graft donor cells, collected 360 days after TCRalphabeta/CD19-depleted stem cell transplant. The sequence derives from a male patient aged 2-15 years who had a stem cell transplant for acute lymphoblastic leukemia, so the T cells may come from the graft donor. This rearrangement joins TRBV11-2 to TRBJ2-3; 9 bases line up with TRBD2. CDR3 DNA: TGTGCCAGCAGCTTAGTAGGCGGGAGGGCCCACTATAGCACAGATACGCAGTATTTT. Translation: CASSLVGGRAHYSTDTQYF.